This T cell receptor (beta chain) was obtained from a study of siplizumab effects on memory and regulatory T cells. The CDR3 has 15 residues. Trimming took off 4 bases at V and 1 base at J, with 14 bases between the two ends. Germline V gives CDR1 SGHRS, CDR2 YFSETQ. Profiling relied on immunoSEQ multiplex PCR, and the TCRdb table lists in-frame clones only, not all of them. The sample yields about 100,000 clones, 80% to 95% seen once. This chain links TRBV5-1 with TRBJ1-1; a weak D match, TRBD1 (5 bases). Material: CD4+ T cells sorted from blood. This TCR was sampled from a human donor in good health. Here the CDR3 reads CASSMAGRKNTEAFF. The CDR3 DNA reads TGCGCCAGCAGCATGGCGGGACGGAAGAACACTGAAGCTTTCTTT.